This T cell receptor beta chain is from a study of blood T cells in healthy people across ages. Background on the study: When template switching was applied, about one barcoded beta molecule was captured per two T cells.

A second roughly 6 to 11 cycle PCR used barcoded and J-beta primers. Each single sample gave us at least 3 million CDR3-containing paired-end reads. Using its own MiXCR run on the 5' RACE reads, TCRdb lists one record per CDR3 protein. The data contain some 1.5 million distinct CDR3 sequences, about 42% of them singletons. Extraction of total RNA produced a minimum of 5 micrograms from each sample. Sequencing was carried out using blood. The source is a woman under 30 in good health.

The CDR3 DNA is TGTGCCATCAGTGAGACGGGCCGGGCGGGCCCCGGGACAGATACGCAGTATTTT. Translation: CAISETGRAGPGTDTQYF. The chain links TRBV10-3 to TRBJ2-3; D perhaps matches TRBD2 (5 bases). V dropped 2 bases and J dropped 3 bases, with 21 bases sitting between them. This CDR3 comprises 18 residues. Germline V gene lookup returns CDR1 ENHRY and CDR2 SYGVKD.